This paragraph reports one T cell receptor beta chain. Its antigen is still unknown. Then a second PCR, running roughly 7 to 12 cycles, was carried out with a sample-barcoded 5' primer and a J-beta primer mix. Researchers report that a template-switch adaptor with 12 random nucleotides tagged each cDNA molecule. Via MiXCR, TCRdb re-called the 5' RACE reads, giving one row per CDR3 protein. The sample lists about 840,000 distinct CDR3 sequences, almost 30% occurring once. This sample is drawn from a study of blood T cells in healthy people across ages. Study conclusions and caveats: Among long-lived donors, naive CD4+ cells were more numerous and diversity higher than in aged donors.

Trimming removed 0 bases at V and 0 bases at J, with 12 bases between. Germline CDR1 is SGHRS and CDR2 is YFSETQ. The CDR3 spans 16 residues. The same sample was also studied in work on T cells of mothers and their children. This second report adds: Per mother, over 9.5 million TCR beta CDR3 reads were obtained; per child, about 3 million. A slight, non-significant increase in overlap was found for related mother-child pairs relative to unrelated pairs.

The sequencing sample was made of blood. V gene TRBV5-1 combines with J gene TRBJ1-1, with TRBD1 as a possible D gene (5 bases). The origin of this receptor is a woman aged 40 to 50 in good health. The CDR3 coding sequence is TGCGCCAGCAGCTTGGCCGGGGGTCTGATGAACACTGAAGCTTTCTTT. The encoded protein is CASSLAGGLMNTEAFF.